The clone carrying this T cell receptor beta chain has only one observation. The data were taken from a study of blood T cell repertoires in COVID-19. Background on the study: Sites in the United States, Italy and Spain provided acute and convalescent COVID-19 samples. Nucleic acid was either cDNA or gDNA, and it came from T cells, B-cell-depleted T cells, or PBMCs.

In the source study's methods: By means of reference gene primer amplification, nucleated cell counts were estimated. The table came from immunoSEQ multiplex PCR; TCRdb's copy has only in-frame clones and leaves some out. V and J calls and clone size follow that table, whereas D and trimming were derived from the DNA. The sample comprises roughly 170,000 clones, roughly 79% of which are singletons, and 26% rests with the top ten. V lost 3 bases and J lost 7, with 22 bases in between. In germline, CDR1 is LGHDT, CDR2 YNNKEL (reference sequence). The CDR3 contains 18 residues. J is TRBJ1-6 and V is TRBV3-1 (or the pseudogene TRBV3-2); D is perhaps TRBD1 (6 bases). The sequence was obtained from an older woman with acute or convalescent COVID-19. The material sequenced was peripheral blood. The DNA of the CDR3 is TGTGCCAGCAGCCACTTAATGACCGGGACAAGACCGAATTCACCCCTCCACTTT. Protein: CASSHLMTGTRPNSPLHF.